What follows describes a single T cell receptor (beta chain). Relative to the germline gene, one junction end is altered; a read error may explain this. This specimen comes from a study of blood T cell repertoires in COVID-19. The wider study: Specimens from acute and convalescent COVID-19 originated in the United States, Italy and Spain. Sample material is recorded as cDNA or gDNA derived from T cells, B-cell-depleted T cells, or PBMCs.

The CDR3 length is 13 residues. CDR1 is SGHDN, CDR2 FVKESK, per germline. Under the authors' procedure: Reference gene primer amplification gave nucleated cell count estimates. Sequencing was performed with immunoSEQ multiplex PCR; in TCRdb, only in-frame clones are kept and a portion is missing. V, J and clone size are those of that table, while D and trimming were read from the DNA. Of 250,000 to 350,000 clones in the sample, about 89% are singletons; the top ten hold about 7.8%. The V gene is TRBV14, the J gene TRBJ1-2, with 8 bases aligning to TRBD1. Sequenced input: peripheral blood. This sequence originates from a woman between 50 and 59 years old who had recovered from COVID-19. This CDR3 reads CASSRDRSYSYTF. CDR3 nucleotide sequence: TGTGCCAGCAGCCGGGACAGGTCCTATAGCTACACCTTC.